Below, 6 T cell receptor beta chains from the same sample are listed, as sequenced in a study of PD-1 blockade in classical Hodgkin lymphoma. Profiling relied on immunoSEQ multiplex PCR, and the TCRdb table lists in-frame clones only, not all of them. This repertoire shows under 65,000 clones, 85% to 90% found once; its top ten account for 15%. Following autologous stem cell transplantation, relapse occurred in every patient, and exposure to brentuximab vedotin varied. Sequenced here: peripheral blood mononuclear cells (PBMCs), sampled at baseline. These receptors all come from a human donor with classical Hodgkin lymphoma.

This chain links TRBV19 with TRBJ1-6; 7 bases map to TRBD1. J lost 8 bases, V lost 5 bases, and 9 bases had no gene match. CDR1 and CDR2 from the germline V gene are LNHDA and SQIVND (reference sequence). The CDR3 covers 15 residues. The CDR3 bases are TGTGCCAGTAGTCAAACAGGGGTCCCGTATTCACCCCTCCACTTT. Protein: CASSQTGVPYSPLHF.

This clone was observed a single time. The CDR3 DNA reads TGTGCTAGTGGCTTTAGAGGGACAACTCAGAACTATGGCTACACCTTC. It translates to CASGFRGTTQNYGYTF. V gene TRBV12-5 combines with J gene TRBJ1-2; D is possibly TRBD1 (6 bases). Germline lookup yields CDR1 LGHNT and CDR2 FRNRAP. The V gene lost 6 bases and the J gene lost 2 bases, with 19 bases spanning the gap. The CDR3 length is 16 residues.

The chain links TRBV14 to TRBJ2-7; tentatively, D is TRBD1 or TRBD2 (5 bases each). Trimming cost V 4 bases and J 9 bases, with 22 bases left between them. The CDR3 totals 15 residues. Germline V lookup: CDR1 SGHDN, CDR2 FVKESK. CDR3 nucleotides: TGTGCCAGCAGCCCGATAGGGACCGTCGACGTCGGGCAGTACTTC. It is translated as CASSPIGTVDVGQYF.

The V call is TRBV7-9, the J call TRBJ1-2; D not certain. This CDR3 is built from 14 residues. Germline lookup yields CDR1 SEHNR and CDR2 FQNEAQ (reference sequence). With 5 bases removed from V and 5 bases from J, the gap between germline ends came to 15 bases. The CDR3 nucleotides read TGTGCCAGCAGCCAAGGATCCTTGGAGTATGGCTACACCTTC. This encodes CASSQGSLEYGYTF.

The rearrangement joins TRBV5-4 to TRBJ1-1; D remains ambiguous. Between the trimmed V and J ends, which lost 0 bases and 6 bases, there was a span of 6 bases. The CDR3 has 12 amino acids. CDR1 is SGHNT and CDR2 is YYREEE in the germline V gene (reference sequence). The CDR3 protein is CASSLDLSEAFF. The CDR3 DNA reads TGTGCCAGCAGCTTGGATCTATCTGAAGCTTTCTTT.

The gene calls are TRBV19 and TRBJ2-1; D remains ambiguous. The CDR3 loop spans 13 amino acids. Trimming took 8 bases from V and 5 from J, leaving 13 bases between them. Germline V gene lookup returns CDR1 LNHDA and CDR2 SQIVND (reference sequence). CDR3: CASRLRGDNEQFF. The CDR3 DNA sequence: TGTGCCAGTCGGTTACGTGGAGACAATGAGCAGTTCTTC.